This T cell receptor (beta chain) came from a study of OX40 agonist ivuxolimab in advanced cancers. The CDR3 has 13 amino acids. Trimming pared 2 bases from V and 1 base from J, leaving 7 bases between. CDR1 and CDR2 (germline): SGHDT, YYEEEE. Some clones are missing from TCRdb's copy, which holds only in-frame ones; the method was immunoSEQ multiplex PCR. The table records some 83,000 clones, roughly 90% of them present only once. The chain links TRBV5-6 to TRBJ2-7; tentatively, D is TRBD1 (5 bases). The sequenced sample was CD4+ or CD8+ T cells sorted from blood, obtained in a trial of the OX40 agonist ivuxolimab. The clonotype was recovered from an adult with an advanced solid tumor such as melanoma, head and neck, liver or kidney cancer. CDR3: CASSFRQSYEQYF. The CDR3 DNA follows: TGTGCCAGCAGCTTCCGACAGTCCTACGAGCAGTACTTC.